These 10 T cell receptor beta chains share one sample of origin, sequenced in a study of regulatory dendritic cells for organ transplantation. Sequenced by immunoSEQ multiplex PCR; TCRdb stores in-frame clones only, minus some. In the table there are 34,000 or so clones, around nine tenths of which are singletons. The sequencing input was naive CD4+ T cells from blood. Subset specified: CD45RA+ naive T cells. The receptors were gathered from a human donor in good health.

CDR3 amino acids: CASSSRNWYEQYF. In DNA form, the CDR3 reads TGTGCCAGCAGCTCCCGAAATTGGTACGAGCAGTACTTC. The chain employs TRBV11-2 and TRBJ2-7, with D hard to call. The length of the CDR3 is 13 residues. In germline, CDR1 is SGHAT, CDR2 FQNNGV. V was shortened by 4 bases and J by 4 bases, with 11 bases between the two germline ends. The variable domain in full, completed from reference TRBV11-2 and TRBJ2-7, reads EAGVAQSPRYKIIEKRQSVAFWCNPISGHATLYWYQQILGQGPKLLIQFQNNGVVDDSQLPKDRFSAERLKGVDSTLKIQPAKLEDSAVYLCASSSRNWYEQYFGPGTRLTVT.

The rearrangement links TRBV7-2 to TRBJ2-5; D is uncertain. Germline values: CDR1 SGHTA, CDR2 FQGNSA. V was shortened by 5 bases and J by 8 bases, with 18 bases between the two germline ends. The CDR3 loop spans 14 amino acids. CDR3 nucleotide sequence: TGTGCCAGCAGCGCCCGACTGGGCGTTGGAACCCAGTACTTC. Translation: CASSARLGVGTQYF.

This chain links TRBV2 with TRBJ1-6; TRBD1 agrees at 7 bases. This CDR3 spans 13 amino acids. The V and J ends lost 6 bases and 6 bases, in that order; junction bases with no gene match: 2. Germline CDR1 reads SNHLY; CDR2 reads FYNNEI. The CDR3 nucleotides are TGTGCCAGCAGAGACAGGGTTAATTCACCCCTCCACTTT. This gives the protein CASRDRVNSPLHF.

This clone appeared a single time. The chain uses TRBV7-9 and TRBJ1-1; TRBD1 matches 8 bases. Per the germline V gene, CDR1 is SEHNR and CDR2 is FQNEAQ (reference sequence). The CDR3 is 16 amino acids. The V and J ends lost 1 base and 1 base, in that order; junction bases with no gene match: 5. The CDR3 is CASSLETGASNTEAFF. The CDR3 DNA is TGTGCCAGCAGCTTAGAGACAGGGGCTTCGAACACTGAAGCTTTCTTT. Based on the CDR3 plus reference TRBV7-9 and TRBJ1-1, the full variable domain is DTGVSQNPRHKITKRGQNVTFRCDPISEHNRLYWYRQTLGQGPEFLTYFQNEAQLEKSRLLSDRFSAERPKGSFSTLEIQRTEQGDSAMYLCASSLETGASNTEAFFGQGTRLTVV.

The chain carries TRBV30 and TRBJ1-6; 7 nucleotides align to TRBD1. The CDR3 loop spans 15 amino acids. The junction had 4 bases not matched to a gene; V was cut back by 0 bases and J by 5 bases. Germline lookup yields CDR1 GTSNPN and CDR2 SVGIG (reference sequence). CDR3 sequence: CAWSVLDRDNSPLHF. The CDR3 DNA reads TGTGCCTGGAGTGTACTTGACAGGGATAATTCACCCCTCCACTTT.

The chain carries TRBV29-1 and TRBJ2-4, with D unclear. The CDR3 loop spans 13 amino acids. CDR1 and CDR2 from the germline V gene are SQVTM and ANQGSEA. With 7 bases removed from V and 0 bases from J, the gap between germline ends came to 10 bases. This CDR3 reads CSAHGVAKNIQYF. The DNA of the CDR3 is TGCAGCGCCCATGGGGTAGCCAAAAACATTCAGTACTTC.

The CDR3 region is CASATLAVSTDTQYF. The DNA of the CDR3 is TGTGCCAGTGCTACTCTAGCGGTAAGCACAGATACGCAGTATTTT. The rearrangement joins TRBV6-4 to TRBJ2-3, with 7 positions matching TRBD2. Germline V lookup: CDR1 MRHNA, CDR2 SNTAGT. There are 15 residues in the CDR3. Unmatched junction bases numbered 9, after V lost 9 bases and J lost 0 bases.

The chain recombines TRBV7-2 with TRBJ1-5, with a tentative D call TRBD1 (6 bases). Germline V gives CDR1 SGHTA, CDR2 FQGNSA. The CDR3 is made up of 13 amino acids. The germline V and J ends were trimmed by 5 bases and 6 bases, with 11 bases remaining between them. The CDR3 loop reads CASSVNRAQPQHF. In DNA form, the CDR3 reads TGTGCCAGCAGCGTAAACAGGGCTCAGCCCCAGCATTTT.

The J gene is TRBJ2-1, the V gene TRBV15; 8 nucleotides agree with TRBD2. The trim removed 1 base at V and 5 bases at J, leaving 10 bases unmatched. The CDR3 consists of 17 residues. CDR1 LNHNV and CDR2 YYDKDF come from the germline V gene (reference sequence). CDR3 nucleotide sequence: TGTGCCACCAGCAGAGGTTCCTCGGGGGGGTGGGACAATGAGCAGTTCTTC. Translated: CATSRGSSGGWDNEQFF.

The chain combines TRBV9 with TRBJ2-5; TRBD1 agrees at 7 bases. The CDR3 is 14 amino acids. CDR1 SGDLS and CDR2 YYNGEE come from the germline V gene. V trimming: 3 bases; J trimming: 5 bases; junction bases outside the gene matches: 7. CDR3 region: CASSEGGAWETQYF. For the CDR3, the DNA is TGTGCCAGCAGCGAAGGGGGCGCGTGGGAGACCCAGTACTTC.